Below are 20 T cell receptor beta chains sequenced from a single sample in a study of monozygotic twins with inflammatory bowel disease. TCRdb reprocessed the 5' RACE reads, with one entry per CDR3 protein and no DNA. The sample features roughly 200,000 distinct CDR3 sequences, with around 7.6% in its top ten. Material: blood. These receptors were taken from a human donor with ulcerative colitis or Crohn's disease, or a healthy co-twin of an affected twin (not recorded which).

V is TRBV5-1 and J is TRBJ2-1; checking the TCRdb D call of TRBD2 is not possible without DNA. CDR1 and CDR2 (germline): SGHRS, YFSETQ. This CDR3 is built from 17 residues. CDR3 protein: CASSLGEGQLGDNEQFF.

The chain couples TRBV7-2 to TRBJ2-4; as DNA is missing, the TRBD1 call by TCRdb cannot be tested. The germline V gene encodes CDR1 SGHTA and CDR2 FQGNSA. The CDR3 runs 15 residues. CDR3 sequence: CASSLSGGGWGIQYF.

Here the CDR3 reads CSARKDNYEQYF. The V call is TRBV20-1, the J call TRBJ2-7. Germline values: CDR1 DFQATT, CDR2 SNEGSKA (reference sequence). CDR3 length: 12 amino acids.

V is TRBV5-6 and J is TRBJ2-5. This CDR3 has 14 amino acids. The V gene's germline CDR1 is SGHDT and CDR2 YYEEEE. The CDR3 spells CASSLVGFQETQYF.

The chain recombines TRBV2 with TRBJ2-3; checking the TCRdb D call of TRBD2 is not possible without DNA. Germline V lookup: CDR1 SNHLY, CDR2 FYNNEI. This CDR3 has 19 amino acids. CDR3 protein: CASILALFDVADFTDTQYF. Full variable domain (remainder filled in from reference TRBV2 and TRBJ2-3): EPEVTQTPSHQVTQMGQEVILRCVPISNHLYFYWYRQILGQKVEFLVSFYNNEISEKSEIFDDQFSVERPDGSNFTLKIRSTKLEDSAMYFCASILALFDVADFTDTQYFGPGTRLTVL.

The V gene is TRBV18, the J gene TRBJ2-1; the TCRdb call, TRBD1, lacks DNA for checking. The germline V gene has CDR1 KGHSH and CDR2 LQKENI. This CDR3 has 12 residues. This CDR3 is CASSRGLNEQFF.

This chain connects TRBV5-1 to TRBJ2-2; TCRdb indicates TRBD1, and absent DNA this call remains unverified. This CDR3 has 16 amino acids. Germline assignment: CDR1 SGHRS and CDR2 YFSETQ. CDR3 sequence reads: CASSLQGVGYTGELFF.

The rearrangement uses TRBV20-1 and TRBJ2-7; lacking DNA, the TRBD1 call made by TCRdb goes unchecked. Germline V gene data show CDR1 as DFQATT and CDR2 as SNEGSKA (reference sequence). The CDR3 length is 13 residues. CDR3 in amino acids: CSARGQQVGLQYF.

The chain uses TRBV30 and TRBJ2-7; TCRdb reports TRBD1, a call that lacks DNA to check it against. Germline assignment: CDR1 GTSNPN and CDR2 SVGIG (reference sequence). There are 13 residues in the CDR3. This CDR3 reads CAWSLAGDGKQYF. Together with reference TRBV30 and TRBJ2-7, the CDR3 gives the full variable domain: SQTIHQWPATLVQPVGSPLSLECTVEGTSNPNLYWYRQAAGRGLQLLFYSVGIGQISSEVPQNLSASRPQDRQFILSSKKLLLSDSGFYLCAWSLAGDGKQYFGPGTRLTVT.

The V and J genes are TRBV6-6 and TRBJ2-7; the TCRdb call, TRBD1, lacks DNA for checking. The CDR3 length is 12 residues. CDR1 is MNHNY, CDR2 SVGAGI, per germline (reference sequence). The CDR3 is CASSRDQYEQYF.

The chain has TRBV6-5 and TRBJ1-5; TCRdb's assignment of TRBD1 cannot be checked, as there is no DNA. There are 15 residues in the CDR3. The V gene's germline CDR1 is MNHEY and CDR2 SVGAGI. Here the CDR3 reads CASTSTAFSNQPQHF.

The chain is built from TRBV6-6 and TRBJ2-5. The CDR3 runs to 12 residues. Per the germline V gene, CDR1 is MNHNY and CDR2 is SVGAGI (reference sequence). This CDR3 is CASSYSIETQYF.

The V gene is TRBV4-1, the J gene TRBJ2-6; TCRdb outputs TRBD1, but without DNA this stays unchecked. The CDR3 is 17 amino acids. The V gene's germline CDR1 is MGHRA and CDR2 YSYEKL. This CDR3 is CASSQQGSGAGANVLTF.

V and J are TRBV7-2 and TRBJ1-2; TCRdb names TRBD1, which stays unverified in the absence of DNA. Germline CDR1 reads SGHTA; CDR2 reads FQGNSA. This CDR3 contains 15 residues. The chain's CDR3 is CASTPGVDIIYGYTF.

The J gene is TRBJ1-2, the V gene TRBV9; checking the TCRdb D call of TRBD1 is not possible without DNA. The CDR3 contains 18 residues. Per the germline V gene, CDR1 is SGDLS and CDR2 is YYNGEE. The CDR3 reads CASSVAPLGAEANYGYTF.

V gene TRBV6-1 combines with J gene TRBJ2-7; TCRdb lists TRBD2, though no DNA is available to test this call. Germline CDR1 reads MNHNS; CDR2 reads SASEGT. The CDR3 consists of 14 residues. The CDR3 loop is CASRGTSGGHEQYF.

The V call is TRBV7-2, the J call TRBJ2-3; the D call from TCRdb, TRBD1, cannot be confirmed without DNA. The CDR3 is made up of 15 amino acids. The V gene's germline CDR1 is SGHTA and CDR2 FQGNSA. This CDR3 reads CASTLEGTYTDTQYF.

V gene TRBV20-1 combines with J gene TRBJ2-6. CDR3 length: 16 amino acids. Germline assignment: CDR1 DFQATT and CDR2 SNEGSKA (reference sequence). The CDR3 spells CSAREQLLGGANVLTF.

The chain carries TRBV19 and TRBJ1-5; TCRdb designates TRBD1, a call that cannot be tested without DNA. CDR3 length: 17 amino acids. CDR1 LNHDA and CDR2 SQIVND come from the germline V gene (reference sequence). This CDR3 reads CASSASSGTVSNQPQHF.

This sequence joins TRBV6-5 and TRBJ2-6; the D call from TCRdb, TRBD1, cannot be confirmed without DNA. The length of the CDR3 is 17 residues. Germline CDR1 MNHEY, CDR2 SVGAGI. The CDR3 protein is CASSYSDRVSGANVLTF.